This entry describes one TCR beta chain. This entry comes from a study of shared clonotypes between healthy human individuals. Germline CDR1 is SGHTA and CDR2 is FQGTGA. The junction had 7 bases not matched to a gene; V was cut back by 3 bases and J by 4 bases. This CDR3 is built from 15 residues. Data came from immunoSEQ multiplex PCR; TCRdb stores just in-frame clones and leaves some out. The table has around 500,000 clones, around 79% seen once. This sequence joins TRBV7-3 and TRBJ2-3; 7 bases align to TRBD1. This receptor was obtained from a middle-aged woman in good health. Some clones in this sample may be carry-over from other donors' samples. Input material: PBMCs. The CDR3: CASSFRRGSADTQYF. The CDR3 DNA sequence: TGTGCCAGCAGCTTTCGCAGGGGGTCCGCAGATACGCAGTATTTT.